This T cell receptor (beta chain) comes out of a study of regulatory T cells in long-lasting Graves disease. Study-level information: Graves' patients who were just diagnosed had used antithyroid drugs for under 3 months. The study's findings and limits: Persistent disease exhibited a predilection for TRBV28, TRBJ1-2 and TRBJ2-5.

A note on this clonotype: Its cognate antigen is unknown.

CDR1 is ENHRY, CDR2 SYGVKD, per germline. Losses at the gene ends were 10 bases for V and 11 bases for J; bases not matched to a gene: 15. The CDR3 is 13 residues long. Described time point: newly diagnosed GD, antithyroid drugs for less than 3 months. PBMCs were the source of the RNA used for TCR sequencing. Graves' disease was diagnosed by American Thyroid Association guidelines. The authors built TCR beta libraries using iRepertoire HTBI primers and Arm-PCR of CDR3 regions. TCRdb recomputed calls from the multiplex PCR reads with MiXCR, one row per CDR3 protein. The table lists 300,000 to 450,000 distinct CDR3 sequences, around a sixth of them singletons, with 22% in the top ten.

Sequences were derived from peripheral blood mononuclear cells (PBMCs), sampled at new diagnosis, from a patient treated with antithyroid drugs. The receptor was derived from a female donor with Graves disease. The chain joins TRBV10-3 to TRBJ1-1; 8 nucleotides match TRBD1. CDR3 residues: CASRNRGTLLAFF. The DNA of the CDR3 is TGTGCCAGCAGGAACAGGGGGACCCTTCTTGCTTTCTTT.